This T cell receptor (beta chain) was found in a study of graft-versus-host responses after intestinal transplantation. On the study more broadly: Following induction with anti-thymocyte globulin, all recipients were given tacrolimus and steroids for approximately 3 years.

CDR1 and CDR2 from the germline V gene are SEHNR and FQNEAQ (reference sequence). The V gene end was trimmed by 5 bases and the J gene end by 2 bases; junction bases not matched to a gene: 8. The CDR3 runs to 16 residues. Only in-frame clones appear in the TCRdb table, and some are missing; sequencing was by immunoSEQ multiplex PCR. Here the sample spans under 90,000 clones, under 95% being singletons. Overall study findings and caveats: There were GvH clones found in recipient marrow, and some of them appeared first in ileum or blood.

Remarks on this clone: The antigen is not known.

This sequence was found in a human donor who was the organ donor for an intestinal transplant. The material was unstimulated CD4+ T cells sorted from spleen or lymph node cells, obtained before transplant. The V and J genes are TRBV7-9 and TRBJ2-3; 9 positions match TRBD1. The DNA for the CDR3 is TGTGCCAGCAGCGTACCCCGGGACAGGGCCACAGATACGCAGTATTTT. It codes for CASSVPRDRATDTQYF.